The rows below give T cell receptor beta chains drawn from one sample of a study of cytomegalovirus exposure and HLA in healthy donors. TCRdb's table, derived via immunoSEQ multiplex PCR, lists solely in-frame clones and lacks some. This table lists more than 90,000 clones. The sample comprised PBMCs. The source of these receptors is a man aged 40-49 years in good health and CMV-seropositive. Each CDR3 is given with its conserved first and last residue. D genes are given only for firm matches.

d_gene	v_gene	j_gene	CDR3nt	CDR3aa
.	TRBV5-8	TRBJ2-2	TGTGCCAGCAGCTTTTTGACCGCAGGCACCGGGGAGCTGTTTTTT	CASSFLTAGTGELFF
TRBD2	TRBV5-4	TRBJ2-7	TGTGCCAGCGGGCTTACGGGAGGGCGTTTCTACGAGCAGTACTTC	CASGLTGGRFYEQYF
.	TRBV7-3	TRBJ2-1	TGTGCCAGCAGCCCCGCAGGCGGGAATGAGCAGTTCTTC	CASSPAGGNEQFF
TRBD2	TRBV5-6	TRBJ2-1	TGTGCCAGCAGCTTGTCGCTAGCGGGAATCAATGAGCAGTTCTTC	CASSLSLAGINEQFF
.	TRBV10-1	TRBJ2-5	TGCGCCAGCAGTGCACCTGGAGAAGAGACCCAGTACTTC	CASSAPGEETQYF
.	TRBV18	TRBJ2-5	TGTGCCAGCTCACGTGTCAGGGAAGAGACCCAGTACTTC	CASSRVREETQYF
.	TRBV25-1	TRBJ2-7	TGTGCCAGCAGTGAGGCAGGGATTGGCGAGCAGTACTTC	CASSEAGIGEQYF
.	TRBV9	TRBJ1-1	TGTGCCAGCAGCGTTTACAGGTCGAACGGTGAAGCTTTCTTT	CASSVYRSNGEAFF
TRBD1	TRBV4-2	TRBJ1-2	TGTGCCAGCAGCCAGAGACAGGGGAGAGGATCCAACTATGGCTACACCTTC	CASSQRQGRGSNYGYTF
.	TRBV4-1	TRBJ1-2	TGCGCCAGCAGCCTCCGACAGGCTGATGGCTACACCTTC	CASSLRQADGYTF
.	TRBV5-8	TRBJ2-2	TGTGCCAGCAGGGCCTACACCGGGGAGCTGTTTTTT	CASRAYTGELFF
.	TRBV15	TRBJ1-2	TGTGCCACCAGCCTGGCCCCGGGACTAATGGCGTATGGCTACACCTTC	CATSLAPGLMAYGYTF
.	TRBV15	TRBJ2-1	TGTGCCACCAGCTCCCAGGGACTGAACAATGAGCAGTTCTTC	CATSSQGLNNEQFF
.	TRBV5-1	TRBJ1-4	TGCGCCAGCAGCTTGGTTGGGAACAGGGACGAAAAACTGTTTTTT	CASSLVGNRDEKLFF
TRBD2	TRBV2	TRBJ2-3	TGTGCCAGCAGTGTCCAGGGCGGGAGGGATACGCAGTATTTT	CASSVQGGRDTQYF
TRBD2	TRBV11-3	TRBJ2-7	TGTGCCAGTCGTAGCGGGAGGGACCACGAGCAGTACTTC	CASRSGRDHEQYF
TRBD2	TRBV14	TRBJ2-7	TGTGCCAGCCGCCCTAGCGGGAAGGGTGAATACGAGCAGTACTTC	CASRPSGKGEYEQYF
.	TRBV10-1	TRBJ2-7	TGCGCCAGCAGTGAAGCGGGCCCCCCGGGAGAGCAGTACTTC	CASSEAGPPGEQYF
TRBD1	TRBV5-1	TRBJ1-4	TGCGCCAGCAGCCGAACAGGGGCCATGAATGAAAAACTGTTTTTT	CASSRTGAMNEKLFF
.	TRBV29-1	TRBJ2-3	TGCAGCGTTACCAGGGGAACAGGACTCACAGATACGCAGTATTTT	CSVTRGTGLTDTQYF
.	TRBV6-5	TRBJ1-2	TGTGCCAGCAGACCTACAGGGAGCTGTGGCTACACCTTC	CASRPTGSCGYTF
.	TRBV7-3	TRBJ2-2	TGTGCCAGCAGCTCGGGAGCAGGAATGAACACCGGGGAGCTGTTTTTT	CASSSGAGMNTGELFF
.	TRBV11-2	TRBJ2-5	TGTGCCAGCAGCTTACGTTTTAGCAGCCAAGAGACCCAGTACTTC	CASSLRFSSQETQYF
.	TRBV19	TRBJ1-5	TGTGCCAGTAGTATAATGCTGGGCGACATCATCAATCAGCCCCAGCATTTT	CASSIMLGDIINQPQHF
TRBD2	TRBV9	TRBJ2-1	TGTGCCAGCAGCGCCACCGCCTTGGGGACTAGCGGAACCCTTGGGTGGAATGAGCAGTTCTTC	CASSATALGTSGTLGWNEQFF
TRBD2	TRBV5-1	TRBJ2-5	TGCGCCAGCAGCTTGGCCATGACTAGCGGGCATAGGGGGTACTTC	CASSLAMTSGHRGYF
.	TRBV6-5	TRBJ1-5	TGTGCCAGCAGTTACTCGCGGGGCCAGCCCCAGCATTTT	CASSYSRGQPQHF
TRBD1	TRBV7-2	TRBJ2-1	TGTGCCAGCAGCCCCGGGACAGGGGGCAGGAATGAGCAGTTCTTC	CASSPGTGGRNEQFF
TRBD1	TRBV11-1	TRBJ2-7	TGTGCCAGCAGCCGGGACAGGTTCTACGAGCAGTACTTC	CASSRDRFYEQYF
TRBD1	TRBV18	TRBJ1-3	TGTGCCAGCTCACTGGCGGTACAGGGGTCTGGAAACACCATATATTTT	CASSLAVQGSGNTIYF
.	TRBV19	TRBJ2-5	TGTGCCAGTAGACCAGTGGGAGGGGGGGAGACCCAGTACTTC	CASRPVGGGETQYF